The 20 T cell receptor beta chains presented below share a single source sample, sequenced in a study of shared clonotypes between healthy human individuals. Only CD45RO-negative cells positively selected for CCR7 counted as naive CD8 cells, so terminally differentiated effector memory CD45RA+ cells were excluded. TCRdb keeps only in-frame clones here, not all; method: immunoSEQ multiplex PCR. The sample has roughly 2.1 million clones; roughly 91% are singletons. Sequencing used naive CD8+ T cells from PBMCs. The receptors were sampled from a man younger than 30 in good health. Some clones in this sample may be carry-over from other donors' samples.

The chain joins TRBV27 to TRBJ1-5; 11 bases map to TRBD1. V was pared by 5 bases and J by 6 bases, with 6 bases of the junction left unmatched. Germline V CDR1 and CDR2: MNHEY, SMNVEV (reference sequence). The CDR3 spans 15 residues. The CDR3 coding sequence is TGTGCCAGCAGTCCCCTGGACAGGGGGCTTCAGCCCCAGCATTTT. It encodes CASSPLDRGLQPQHF.

The chain employs TRBV29-1 and TRBJ2-7; a possible D gene is TRBD2 (5 bases). CDR3 length: 13 amino acids. Germline V gene sequence: CDR1 SQVTM, CDR2 ANQGSEA. Trimming removed 5 bases from V and 2 bases from J, with 13 bases in between. The CDR3 region is CSVWLSEAYEQYF. CDR3 nucleotides: TGCAGCGTTTGGCTCTCGGAGGCCTACGAGCAGTACTTC.

The V and J genes are TRBV28 and TRBJ2-3, with 9 bases identical to TRBD2. The CDR3 is 15 residues long. The J segment lost 4 bases and the V segment lost 3 bases, leaving 5 bases of the junction unmatched. Germline-derived CDR1 and CDR2 are MDHEN and SYDVKM. The CDR3 reads CASSFGTSMADTQYF. The CDR3 DNA reads TGTGCCAGCAGTTTCGGGACTAGCATGGCAGATACGCAGTATTTT.

This clone was observed once. CDR3 sequence reads: CASSLAQGTVYEQYF. In DNA form, the CDR3 reads TGTGCCAGCAGCTTAGCACAGGGGACCGTCTACGAGCAGTACTTC. This chain uses TRBV7-9 with TRBJ2-7; 7 bases map to TRBD1. Germline trimming cut 0 bases from V and 3 bases from J; bases unmatched to any gene: 5. Germline V lookup: CDR1 SEHNR, CDR2 FQNEAQ (reference sequence). The CDR3 runs 15 residues.

This clone was seen more than once but under ten times. The chain is built from TRBV6-5 and TRBJ1-2; D not resolved. Germline CDR1 is MNHEY and CDR2 is SVGAGI. The V gene lost 5 bases and the J gene lost 8 bases, with 15 bases spanning the gap. There are 13 residues in the CDR3. The DNA of the CDR3 is TGTGCCAGCAGTCTTTCCGTCTTGACAGGCTACACCTTC. Its translation is CASSLSVLTGYTF.

The chain uses TRBV19 and TRBJ2-7; D call uncertain. The germline V and J ends were trimmed by 3 bases and 4 bases, with 10 bases remaining between them. The length of the CDR3 is 13 residues. Germline V gives CDR1 LNHDA, CDR2 SQIVND (reference sequence). In DNA, the CDR3 is TGTGCCAGTAGTATTACCCAGATGTACGAGCAGTACTTC. This sequence encodes CASSITQMYEQYF.

For this clone: Other nucleotide sequences from this sample produce the same CDR3. The chain combines TRBV7-9 with TRBJ2-7; TRBD1 agrees at 7 bases. The CDR3 length is 14 residues. Germline-derived CDR1 and CDR2 are SEHNR and FQNEAQ (reference sequence). J was trimmed by 3 bases and V by 3 bases; bases with no gene match: 5. CDR3 bases: TGTGCCAGCAGCTTCCGGGACAGAGGCTACGAGCAGTACTTC. Translating it yields CASSFRDRGYEQYF.

J is TRBJ2-1 and V is TRBV27; 13 nucleotides line up with TRBD2. The CDR3 covers 18 residues. Germline loops: CDR1 MNHEY, CDR2 SMNVEV (reference sequence). The J segment lost 1 base and the V segment lost 3 bases, leaving 6 bases of the junction unmatched. The CDR3 loop reads CASSFPGLAGSSYNEQFF. The CDR3 DNA sequence: TGTGCCAGCAGTTTCCCGGGACTAGCGGGATCGTCCTACAATGAGCAGTTCTTC.

The gene calls are TRBV4-1 and TRBJ2-5; 7 nucleotides agree with TRBD2. In germline, CDR1 is MGHRA, CDR2 YSYEKL. After removal of 0 bases from V and 1 base from J, the junction contained 11 bases not matched to a gene. The CDR3 spans 18 residues. CDR3 sequence reads: CASSQEEGTIWTQETQYF. The CDR3 nucleotides are TGCGCCAGCAGCCAAGAAGAGGGGACTATCTGGACCCAAGAGACCCAGTACTTC.

This clone was seen once. J is TRBJ1-2 and V is TRBV13; 9 bases are a match to TRBD1. Germline CDR1 is PRHDT and CDR2 is FYEKMQ (reference sequence). The CDR3 extends over 15 amino acids. The J segment lost 4 bases and the V segment lost 9 bases, leaving 12 bases of the junction unmatched. The CDR3 nucleotides read TGTGCCAGTCACCACAGGGGGCAACCTCTCTATGGCTACACCTTC. Translation gives CASHHRGQPLYGYTF.

The chain links TRBV28 to TRBJ2-2, with D possibly TRBD1 on 5 matching bases. CDR1 MDHEN and CDR2 SYDVKM come from the germline V gene. CDR3 length: 15 residues. The V and J ends lost 3 bases and 6 bases respectively, with 14 bases between them. CDR3 DNA sequence: TGTGCCAGCAGTTTTGGCAGCGAAGGGGCCGGGGAGCTGTTTTTT. Residues: CASSFGSEGAGELFF.

V and J are TRBV19 and TRBJ2-5, with D possibly being TRBD1 (5 bases). V gave up 4 bases and J gave up 1 base, with 10 bases separating them. Germline V gene lookup returns CDR1 LNHDA and CDR2 SQIVND (reference sequence). The CDR3 sequence is 14 residues long. The CDR3 spells CASSNRQTQETQYF. Written as DNA, the CDR3 is TGTGCCAGTAGTAATCGACAGACCCAAGAGACCCAGTACTTC.

On this clone itself: At one end the junction does not follow the germline gene, possibly because of a read error. This chain connects TRBV7-9 to TRBJ2-7; TRBD2 matches at 10 bases. Germline values: CDR1 SEHNR, CDR2 FQNEAQ (reference sequence). This CDR3 has 16 residues. The DNA of the CDR3 is TGTGCCAGCAGCTTAGTAACTAGCGGGGCCTCCGACGAGCAGTACTTC. It encodes CASSLVTSGASDEQYF.

This sequence joins TRBV5-1 and TRBJ2-1; D not certain. The germline gives CDR1 SGHRS, CDR2 YFSETQ. The V and J ends lost 0 bases and 1 base respectively, with 23 bases between them. The CDR3 is 20 amino acids. CDR3 DNA: TGCGCCAGCAGCTTGGCCGAGGACGCGGCTCCGGTACTTTCCTACAATGAGCAGTTCTTC. Amino acids: CASSLAEDAAPVLSYNEQFF. Together with reference TRBV5-1 and TRBJ2-1, the CDR3 gives the full variable domain: KAGVTQTPRYLIKTRGQQVTLSCSPISGHRSVSWYQQTPGQGLQFLFEYFSETQRNKGNFPGRFSGRQFSNSRSEMNVSTLELGDSALYLCASSLAEDAAPVLSYNEQFFGPGTRLTVL.

This clone turned up a few times. The chain employs TRBV7-9 and TRBJ1-1, with D possibly matching TRBD1 (5 bases). Trimming took off 1 base at V and 1 base at J, with 7 bases between the two ends. The CDR3 runs 14 residues. Germline lookup yields CDR1 SEHNR and CDR2 FQNEAQ (reference sequence). Here the CDR3 DNA reads TGTGCCAGCAGCTTAGGTGGGACGAACACTGAAGCTTTCTTT. Amino acid sequence: CASSLGGTNTEAFF. Full variable domain (missing parts from reference TRBV7-9 and TRBJ1-1): DTGVSQNPRHKITKRGQNVTFRCDPISEHNRLYWYRQTLGQGPEFLTYFQNEAQLEKSRLLSDRFSAERPKGSFSTLEIQRTEQGDSAMYLCASSLGGTNTEAFFGQGTRLTVV.

The chain's CDR3 is CASSQEPYEQYF. The CDR3 nucleotides are TGTGCCAGCAGCCAAGAACCCTACGAGCAGTACTTC. V is TRBV7-9 and J is TRBJ2-7; D is ambiguous. Trimming cost V 5 bases and J 2 bases, with 7 bases left between them. From germline, CDR1 is SEHNR and CDR2 FQNEAQ (reference sequence). The CDR3 runs to 12 residues.

V gene TRBV6-5 combines with J gene TRBJ1-1; unclear D gene. The CDR3 runs 13 residues. The germline gives CDR1 MNHEY, CDR2 SVGAGI. Trimming shortened V by 0 bases and J by 6 bases, and 8 bases separated the two germline ends. For the CDR3, the DNA is TGTGCCAGCAGTTACTCGATAGCCTCTGAAGCTTTCTTT. Translating it yields CASSYSIASEAFF.

The chain has TRBV27 and TRBJ2-7; D is perhaps TRBD1 (6 bases). The CDR3 totals 14 residues. V lost 2 bases and J lost 5, with 13 bases in between. Germline CDR1 MNHEY, CDR2 SMNVEV (reference sequence). CDR3 in DNA: TGTGCCAGCAGTTTAAATGGTGGGGGCCACGAGCAGTACTTC. It is translated as CASSLNGGGHEQYF.

The rearrangement uses TRBV5-1 and TRBJ1-1; the D is unclear. Germline V CDR1 and CDR2: SGHRS, YFSETQ. V lost 4 bases, J lost 4 bases, and 17 bases lay in between. This CDR3 has 15 amino acids. The CDR3 bases are TGCGCCAGCAGCCCGTGGATAGGGAAGGCCACTGAAGCTTTCTTT. Protein: CASSPWIGKATEAFF.

A few counts support this clone. The chain uses TRBV4-1 and TRBJ1-4, with unresolved D. Germline-derived CDR1 and CDR2 are MGHRA and YSYEKL. This CDR3 has 11 residues. V was clipped by 4 bases and J by 5 bases, with 2 bases between them. CDR3 in amino acids: CASSRNEKLFF. The CDR3 DNA follows: TGCGCCAGCAGCCGAAATGAAAAACTGTTTTTT.